This T cell receptor (beta chain) was observed in a study of beta chain features in type 1 diabetes. Every isolated RNA sample was fully reverse transcribed, so sequencing captured expressed TCRB transcripts. Data came from immunoSEQ multiplex PCR; TCRdb stores just in-frame clones and leaves some out. The table shows 300,000 or so clones, with around 8% occurring only once. This clone has only a few counts. The CDR3 is made up of 14 amino acids. Germline CDR1 SGHAT, CDR2 FQNNGV. The V and J ends lost 7 bases and 8 bases respectively, with 18 bases between them. The source material was central memory CD4+ T cells from blood. The chain carries TRBV11-2 and TRBJ2-1; a possible D gene is TRBD2 (5 bases). The source of this sequence is a woman aged 18 to 35 in good health. The CDR3 nucleotides are TGTGCCAGCACCCCCCACTCCTTTAGCGATGAGCAGTTCTTC. It yields the protein CASTPHSFSDEQFF. Together with reference TRBV11-2 and TRBJ2-1, the CDR3 gives the full variable domain: EAGVAQSPRYKIIEKRQSVAFWCNPISGHATLYWYQQILGQGPKLLIQFQNNGVVDDSQLPKDRFSAERLKGVDSTLKIQPAKLEDSAVYLCASTPHSFSDEQFFGPGTRLTVL.